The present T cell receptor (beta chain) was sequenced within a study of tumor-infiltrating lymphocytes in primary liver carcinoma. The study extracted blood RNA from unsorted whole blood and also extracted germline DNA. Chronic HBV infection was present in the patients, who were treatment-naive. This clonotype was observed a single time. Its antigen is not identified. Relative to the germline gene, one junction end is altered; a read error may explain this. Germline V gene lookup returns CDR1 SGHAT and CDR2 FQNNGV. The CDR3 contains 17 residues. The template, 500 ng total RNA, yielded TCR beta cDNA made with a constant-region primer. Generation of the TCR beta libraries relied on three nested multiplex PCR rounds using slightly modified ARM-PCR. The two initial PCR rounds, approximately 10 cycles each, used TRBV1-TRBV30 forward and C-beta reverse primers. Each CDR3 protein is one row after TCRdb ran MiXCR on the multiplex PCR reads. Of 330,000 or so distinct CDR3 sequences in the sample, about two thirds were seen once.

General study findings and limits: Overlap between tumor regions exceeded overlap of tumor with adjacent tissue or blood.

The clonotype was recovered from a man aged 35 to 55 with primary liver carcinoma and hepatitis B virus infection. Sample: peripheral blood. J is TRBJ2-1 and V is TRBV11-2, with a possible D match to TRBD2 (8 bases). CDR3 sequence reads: CASKSQGGLGSYNEQFF. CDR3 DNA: TGTGCTAGCAAGTCCCAGGGGGGACTAGGTTCCTACAATGAGCAGTTCTTC.